This T cell receptor (beta chain) came from a study of Graves' ophthalmopathy and Graves' hyperthyroidism. The table lists this clonotype with many counts. With a duration under 3 months, ophthalmopathy in the donors showed moderate-to-severe activity, CAS ≥3 and NOSPECS ≥4. This CDR3 spans 11 amino acids. The V gene end was trimmed by 6 bases and the J gene end by 12 bases; junction bases not matched to a gene: 6. CDR1 and CDR2 (germline): MNHNS, SASEGT. As the template, RNA transcripts were used to amplify TCR beta CDR3 regions. An initial RT-PCR round employing HTBI primers preceded a second-round multiplex PCR. Via MiXCR, TCRdb re-called the multiplex PCR reads, giving one row per CDR3 protein. The data hold around 470,000 distinct CDR3 sequences, with 14% observed a single time.

The sequenced sample consisted of blood. This chain links TRBV6-1 with TRBJ1-1, with 8 bases that match TRBD1. The origin of this receptor is a woman aged 25 to 39 with Graves' ophthalmopathy. The CDR3 is CASSSTGVTFF. CDR3 coding DNA: TGTGCCAGCAGCTCGACAGGGGTTACTTTCTTT.